These T cell receptor beta chains were read from a single sample in a study of blood T cells in healthy people across ages. TCRdb reprocessed the 5' RACE reads via MiXCR and lists one record per CDR3 protein. In the table there are 1.5 million to 2 million distinct CDR3 sequences, roughly 52% of which are singletons. Material for sequencing was blood. These receptors all stem from a woman aged 40-49 years in good health. Both conserved end residues are part of each CDR3.

V gene	CDR3 protein
TRBV7-9	CASSPPGVIYEQYF
TRBV28	CASSPPRGQGDTQYF
TRBV7-2	CASSSAGDRYGYTF
TRBV6-5	CASMSLAGGTDTQYF
TRBV7-2	CASSLEGWETQYF
TRBV4-3	CASSHNSGGAGDTQYF
TRBV18	CASSPGPLNTEAFF
TRBV12-3/TRBV12-4	CASSPQTGAHLTSGSTEQYF
TRBV6-6	CASIMDRRGEQYF
TRBV12-3/TRBV12-4	CASALADTQYF
TRBV4-1	CASSQSREGQGSTTYNEKLFF
TRBV28	CASSLMGGGLFNEQFF
TRBV6-6	CASSYPGQNYGYTF
TRBV9	CASSGLGASWRDTQYF
TRBV9	CASSLGGSVQYEQYF
TRBV3-1	CASRRTSGGPNEQFF
TRBV28	CASSLYPHYNEQFF
TRBV15	CATSRDQPGANVLTF
TRBV4-1	CASSRTGTVKNIQYF
TRBV7-2	CASSCRGLETQYF
TRBV2	CASSTPTNKGYEQYF
TRBV5-1	CASSSTGTGFPYEQYF
TRBV29-1	CSVDTGTGFYEQYF
TRBV5-1	CASSSGKPYEQYF
TRBV7-2	CASSFYRDNEQFF
TRBV29-1	CSVGLQGPYNEQFF
TRBV5-1	CASHKTGANNSPLHF
TRBV7-3	CASSLGADREGYTF
TRBV20-1	CSARDTTGSSGYTF
TRBV3-1	CASSLRTGFMNTEAFF
TRBV10-3	CAISGYKGRDTQYF
TRBV28	CASSFSAGLQETQYF
TRBV7-2	CASSLTDRGLQTQYF
TRBV27	CASSRTAALEQYF
TRBV4-3	CASSQDRPTGGIQETQYF
TRBV18	CASSMTSGGAIHEQFF
TRBV7-2	CASSFGQGGKETQYF
TRBV6-6	CASSDSSGNTQYF
TRBV20-1	CSAPDQGGETQYF
TRBV12-3/TRBV12-4	CASSLSSGTGISVWGYTF
TRBV5-5	CASSLEARGGATDTQYF
TRBV9	CASSVAGQEYNEQFF
TRBV4-3	CASSTSGGAGKNIQYF
TRBV9	CASSVGGRGYNNEQFF
TRBV27	CASSLVGAGGTKNIQYF
TRBV5-4	CAGNRGQGFSDTQYF
TRBV27	CTSSSRQGASYEQYF
TRBV6-6	CASSVSRVNEQYF
TRBV7-2	CASSPEVGEAEQYF
TRBV11-2	CASSLEGRQGEAFF
TRBV7-6	CASSLGDKDTFYEQYF
TRBV12-3/TRBV12-4	CASSFGGAYQETQYF
TRBV20-1	CSATDRGQGYTF
TRBV20-1	CSARDGRDYEQYF
TRBV20-1	CSARGWGGGTDTQYF
TRBV7-2	CASSLYRTGEGYTF
TRBV7-2	CASSLAGSSLGTDTQYF
TRBV5-1	CASSQFTSGGPDTQYF